This TCR beta chain is drawn from a study of OX40 agonist ivuxolimab in advanced cancers. The assay was immunoSEQ multiplex PCR, and TCRdb's table has in-frame clones only and misses some. The top ten hold approximately 4.7% of the sample, which has approximately 62,000 clones, nearly 90% seen once. After removal of 3 bases from V and 7 bases from J, the junction contained 19 bases not matched to a gene. From germline, CDR1 is MDHEN and CDR2 SYDVKM. The CDR3 runs to 19 residues. This receptor was obtained from an adult with an advanced solid tumor such as melanoma, head and neck, liver or kidney cancer. The gene calls are TRBV28 and TRBJ2-1; 9 bases line up with TRBD2. Sequencing used CD4+ or CD8+ T cells sorted from blood, obtained in a trial of the OX40 agonist ivuxolimab. This chain's CDR3 is CASSFWASGTGVWINEQFF. The CDR3 DNA follows: TGTGCCAGCAGTTTTTGGGCTAGCGGGACGGGAGTCTGGATTAATGAGCAGTTCTTC.